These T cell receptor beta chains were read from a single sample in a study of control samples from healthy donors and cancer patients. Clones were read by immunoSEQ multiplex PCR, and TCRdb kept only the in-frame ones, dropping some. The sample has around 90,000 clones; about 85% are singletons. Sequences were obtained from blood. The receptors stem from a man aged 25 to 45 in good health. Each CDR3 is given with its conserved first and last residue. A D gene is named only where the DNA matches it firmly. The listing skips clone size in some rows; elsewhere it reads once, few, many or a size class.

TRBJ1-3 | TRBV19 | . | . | TGTGCCAGTAGTCCCCTCTCTGGAAACACCATATATTTT | CASSPLSGNTIYF
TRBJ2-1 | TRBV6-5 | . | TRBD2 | TGTGCCAGCATGACTAGCGGGGCGAATGAGCAGTTCTTC | CASMTSGANEQFF
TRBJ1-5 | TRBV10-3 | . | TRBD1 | TGTGCCATCAGTGTGGGACAGGGCAATCAGCCCCAGCATTTT | CAISVGQGNQPQHF
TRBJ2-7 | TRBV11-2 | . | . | TGTGCCAGCAGCCCCCCGGGCTACGAGCAGTACTTC | CASSPPGYEQYF
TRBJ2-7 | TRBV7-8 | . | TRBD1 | TGTGCCAGCAGCGAGGACAGGGCCTACGAGCAGTACTTC | CASSEDRAYEQYF
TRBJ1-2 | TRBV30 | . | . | TGTGCCTGGAGTGGGGGGAGGAAGACTGGCTACACCTTC | CAWSGGRKTGYTF
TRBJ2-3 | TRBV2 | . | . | TGTGCCAGCAGCCAAGACGTAGGCACAGATACGCAGTATTTT | CASSQDVGTDTQYF
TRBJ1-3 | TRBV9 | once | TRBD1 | TGTGCCAGCAGCGTAGGGACAGGACCCTCTGGAAACACCATATATTTT | CASSVGTGPSGNTIYF
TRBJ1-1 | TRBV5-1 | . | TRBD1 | TGCGCCAGCAGGGGTCGGACAGGACGACCTGAAGCTTTCTTT | CASRGRTGRPEAFF
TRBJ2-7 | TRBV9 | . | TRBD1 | TGTGCCAGCAGCGTTGGTGGGACAGGGGCCTACGAGCAGTACTTC | CASSVGGTGAYEQYF
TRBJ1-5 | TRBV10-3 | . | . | TGTGCCACAACCCAAGGGAAGGAGCCCCAGCATTTT | CATTQGKEPQHF
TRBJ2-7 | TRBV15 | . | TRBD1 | TGTGCCACCAGGCGACAGGGGGCGGACTCCTACGAGCAGTACTTC | CATRRQGADSYEQYF
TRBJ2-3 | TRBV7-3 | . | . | TGTGCCAGCAGTTTAGGCCCCAACCCAGATACGCAGTATTTT | CASSLGPNPDTQYF
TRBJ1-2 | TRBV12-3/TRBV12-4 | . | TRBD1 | TGTGCCAGCACCACGGACAGGGTTGTAGGCTACACCTTC | CASTTDRVVGYTF
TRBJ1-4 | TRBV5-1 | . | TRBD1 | TGCGCCAGCAGCTTGGCTCGGACAGGGGTTGAAAAACTGTTTTTT | CASSLARTGVEKLFF
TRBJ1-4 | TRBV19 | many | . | TGTGCCAGTATGGACAATAATGAAAAACTGTTTTTT | CASMDNNEKLFF
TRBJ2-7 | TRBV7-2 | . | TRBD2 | TGTGCCAGCAGCTTGAGGGCGAGCGGGGGCCTAACCTACGAGCAGTACTTC | CASSLRASGGLTYEQYF
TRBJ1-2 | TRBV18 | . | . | TGTGCCAGCTCACCACTTGCTCCGGGGCCCGCCGATGGCTACACCTTC | CASSPLAPGPADGYTF
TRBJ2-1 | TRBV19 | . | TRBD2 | TGTGCCAGTAGTATAAGACTAGCGGATGAGCAGTTCTTC | CASSIRLADEQFF
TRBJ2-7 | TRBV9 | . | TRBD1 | TGTGCCAGCAGCGGAGGGACAGGCCCTTACGAGCAGTACTTC | CASSGGTGPYEQYF
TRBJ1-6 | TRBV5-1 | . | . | TGCGCCAGCAGCGAGCGGACGGGAGTGGATTCACCCCTCCACTTT | CASSERTGVDSPLHF
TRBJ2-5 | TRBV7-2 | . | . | TGTGCCAGCAGCCCACAAGAGACCCAGTACTTC | CASSPQETQYF
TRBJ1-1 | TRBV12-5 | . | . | TGTGCTAGTGGTTTGCGGTCATCGGGAAGAGTCACTGAAGCTTTCTTT | CASGLRSSGRVTEAFF
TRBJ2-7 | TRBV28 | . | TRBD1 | TGTGCCAGCAGTTTGAGTGGACAGGGGTACGAGCAGTACTTC | CASSLSGQGYEQYF
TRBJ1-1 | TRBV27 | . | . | TGTGCCAGCAGCCCTGGGACCCTGGCCGGTACTGAAGCTTTCTTT | CASSPGTLAGTEAFF
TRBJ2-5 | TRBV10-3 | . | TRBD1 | TGTGCCATCACCGACGACAGGGGAAGGGAGACCCAGTACTTC | CAITDDRGRETQYF
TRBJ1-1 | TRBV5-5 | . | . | TGTGCCAGCAGCTTGTGGGGGGGCCAGTGGAGGGACACTGAAGCCTTCTTT | CASSLWGGQWRDTEAFF
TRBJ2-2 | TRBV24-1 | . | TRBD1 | TGTGCCACCGAATCATACAGGGGAACCGGGGAGCTGTTTTTT | CATESYRGTGELFF
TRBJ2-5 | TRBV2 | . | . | TGTGCCAGCAGTGAACAAAGATCGGGGGAGACCCAGTACTTC | CASSEQRSGETQYF
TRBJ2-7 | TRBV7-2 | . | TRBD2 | TGTGCCAGCAGCTATACTAGCGGGGGGTTCGAGCAGTACTTC | CASSYTSGGFEQYF
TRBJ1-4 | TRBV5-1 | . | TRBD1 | TGCGCCAGCAGCTTGGACCGGGACAGGGGGCTCCCCTCTGAAAAACTGTTTTTT | CASSLDRDRGLPSEKLFF
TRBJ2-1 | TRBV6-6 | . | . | TGTGCCAGCAGTTTACAGGGATCTAATGAGCAGTTCTTC | CASSLQGSNEQFF
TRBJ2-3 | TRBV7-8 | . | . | TGTGCCAGCAGCTTGACCGGGACCCCCGGGCCAGATACGCAGTATTTT | CASSLTGTPGPDTQYF
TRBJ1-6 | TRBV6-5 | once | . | TGTGCCAGCAGTTATAGCCTCGGGGTCGGTTCACCCCTCCACTTT | CASSYSLGVGSPLHF
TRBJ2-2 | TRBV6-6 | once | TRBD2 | TGTGCCAGCAGGGTTCGCGGGGGGCGAACCGGGGAGCTGTTTTTT | CASRVRGGRTGELFF
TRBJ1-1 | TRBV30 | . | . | TGTGCCTGGAGTGTCTCCGTGAACACTGAAGCTTTCTTT | CAWSVSVNTEAFF
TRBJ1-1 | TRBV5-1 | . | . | TGCGCCAGCAGCTGGGGGGAGTGGATGAACACTGAAGCTTTCTTT | CASSWGEWMNTEAFF
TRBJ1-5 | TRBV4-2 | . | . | TGTGCCAGCAGTCAATACAGGGCCTATCAGCCCCAGCATTTT | CASSQYRAYQPQHF
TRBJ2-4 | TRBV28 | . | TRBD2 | TGTGCCAGCAGACCGGGACTAGCGTCAGGAGAAAACATTCAGTACTTC | CASRPGLASGENIQYF
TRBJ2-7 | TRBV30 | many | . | TGTGCCTCTAATAGGGTAGCGGATACTTACGAGCAGTACTTC | CASNRVADTYEQYF
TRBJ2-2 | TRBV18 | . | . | TGTGCCAGCTCACCTACCTCCAACGCCGGGGAGCTGTTTTTT | CASSPTSNAGELFF
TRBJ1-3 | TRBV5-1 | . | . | TGCGCCAGCAGCTTGGGGACCTCGTTTACTGGAAACACCATATATTTT | CASSLGTSFTGNTIYF
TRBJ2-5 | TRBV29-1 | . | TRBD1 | TGCAGCGTTGAAGGATGGGACAGGCGATCCCAGGGTGAGACCCAGTACTTC | CSVEGWDRRSQGETQYF
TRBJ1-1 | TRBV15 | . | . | TGTGCCACCAGCACCCTCGCCGACAGAGTGGCTGAAGCTTTCTTT | CATSTLADRVAEAFF
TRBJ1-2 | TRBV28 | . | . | TGTGCCAGCAGTCTCCCGGAGGCAGGCTACACCTTC | CASSLPEAGYTF
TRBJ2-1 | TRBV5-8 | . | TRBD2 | TGTGCCAGCAGCTCCGGACTAGCGGGGGCTTACAATGAGCAGTTCTTC | CASSSGLAGAYNEQFF
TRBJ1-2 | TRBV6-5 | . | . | TGTGCCAGCCGGTCGGGGTATGGCTACACCTTC | CASRSGYGYTF
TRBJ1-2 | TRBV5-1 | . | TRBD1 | TGCGCCAGCAGCTTGGGGACAGGGCCAAACCTTAACTATGGCTACACCTTC | CASSLGTGPNLNYGYTF
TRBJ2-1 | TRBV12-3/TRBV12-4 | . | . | TGTGCCAGCAGTGGAGGGTACAATGAGCAGTTCTTC | CASSGGYNEQFF
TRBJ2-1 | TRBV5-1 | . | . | TGCGCCAGCAGCTTGGAGGCGGGGCTGGGTGAGCAGTTCTTC | CASSLEAGLGEQFF
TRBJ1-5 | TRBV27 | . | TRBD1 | TGTGCCAGCCCAGGGACAGGCGGCAATCAGCCCCAGCATTTT | CASPGTGGNQPQHF
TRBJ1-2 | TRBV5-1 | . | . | TGCGCCAGCAGCTGGCAGGCAGGATTGGTTGGCTACACCTTC | CASSWQAGLVGYTF
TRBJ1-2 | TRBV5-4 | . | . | TGTGCCAGCCGGGAGTCTGGTCTCCGAGGCTACACCTTC | CASRESGLRGYTF
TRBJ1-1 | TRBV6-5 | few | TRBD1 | TGTGCCAGCCTGGAGGGGACAGTGAACACTGAAGCTTTCTTT | CASLEGTVNTEAFF
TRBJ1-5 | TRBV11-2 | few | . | TGTGCCAGCAGCCTGGGGGGGAATAGCAATCAGCCCCAGCATTTT | CASSLGGNSNQPQHF
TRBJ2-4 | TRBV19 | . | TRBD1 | TGTGCCAGTAGTACCGCCAGACAGGGTCTCACCATTCAGTACTTC | CASSTARQGLTIQYF
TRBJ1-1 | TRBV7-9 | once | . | TGTGCCAGCAGCTTTAGGGAAACTGAAGCTTTCTTT | CASSFRETEAFF
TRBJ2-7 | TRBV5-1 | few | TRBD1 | TGCGCCAGCAGCCGACGACAGGGTTCGTACGAGCAGTACTTC | CASSRRQGSYEQYF
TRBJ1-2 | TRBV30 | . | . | TGTGCCTGGAGGGCCGATAACTATGGCTACACCTTC | CAWRADNYGYTF
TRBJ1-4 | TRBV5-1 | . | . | TGCGCCAGCAGCAAAGACACAGGCGCGGGGAAACTGTTTTTT | CASSKDTGAGKLFF